This T cell receptor (beta chain) was sequenced for a study of glioma-infiltrating T cells. Regarding the study as a whole: Non-neoplastic patients had below-expected tissue-blood divergence, while all gliomas exceeded expectation.

TCR alpha and beta CDR3 regions were amplified from RNA using iRepertoire nested multiplex PCR. Tissue mRNA or PBMC total RNA, about 90-400 ng, went into one-step reverse transcription and amplification. MiXCR was run by TCRdb on the multiplex PCR reads, yielding one entry per CDR3 protein. Of fewer than 200,000 distinct CDR3 sequences in the sample, around 42% were seen once. CDR3 size: 18 residues. V gave up 4 bases and J gave up 11 bases; unmatched junction bases: 18. Germline V gene data show CDR1 as MNHEY and CDR2 as SMNVEV (reference sequence). With regard to this clonotype: The antigen is unknown. A much larger clone differs from this one at a single base, so this may be a read error.

The J gene is TRBJ2-3, the V gene TRBV27, with 13 bases that match TRBD2. Sequenced sample: glioma tissue, nonneoplastic brain tissue, or PBMCs (not recorded which). This TCR was sampled from a human donor with low-grade glioma or glioblastoma, undergoing nonglioma brain surgery, or in good health (not recorded which). The CDR3 loop is CASSSGLAGDGGTYKQYF. The CDR3 bases are TGTGCCAGCAGTTCTGGACTAGCGGGAGATGGGGGCACATATAAGCAGTATTTT.